Each of the 3 T cell receptor beta chains below was sequenced from the same sample in a study of T-cell reconstitution after alpha-beta-depleted transplantation in children. A library of TCRbeta sequences, prepared with unique molecular identifiers, was generated. TCRdb re-analysed the PCR reads in MiXCR, keeping a single row per CDR3 protein. The table records around 490,000 distinct CDR3 sequences, 11% of them present only once. The sample here was PBMCs, mostly from graft donor cells, taken 180 days after TCRalphabeta/CD19-depleted stem cell transplant. These receptors came from a female patient between 2 and 10 years old who had a stem cell transplant for aplastic anemia, so the T cells may come from the graft donor.

In this sample, this clonotype turned up a few times. This rearrangement joins TRBV28 to TRBJ2-2, with a tentative D call TRBD1 (5 bases). Germline loops: CDR1 MDHEN, CDR2 SYDVKM. The CDR3 loop spans 15 amino acids. Trimming took off 3 bases at V and 5 bases at J, with 13 bases between the two ends. The CDR3 region is CASSFTTVHTGELFF. The CDR3 bases are TGTGCCAGCAGTTTCACGACAGTCCATACCGGGGAGCTGTTTTTT.

V is TRBV7-9 and J is TRBJ2-3; 8 nucleotides align to TRBD2. This CDR3 spans 15 amino acids. V was clipped by 8 bases and J by 2 bases; unmatched bases: 9. Germline V CDR1 and CDR2: SEHNR, FQNEAQ (reference sequence). CDR3 region: CASYGGGRTTDTQYF. Written as DNA, the CDR3 is TGTGCCAGCTACGGGGGCGGGAGGACCACAGATACGCAGTATTTT.

The rearrangement links TRBV29-1 to TRBJ2-1; tentatively, D is TRBD2 (5 bases). From germline, CDR1 is SQVTM and CDR2 ANQGSEA. CDR3 size: 14 residues. Trimming stripped 4 bases from V and 7 bases from J, with 17 bases between. Written as DNA, the CDR3 is TGCAGCGTTGCCGGGCATCGCCGCGGGAATGAGCAGTTCTTC. Translated, it gives CSVAGHRRGNEQFF.